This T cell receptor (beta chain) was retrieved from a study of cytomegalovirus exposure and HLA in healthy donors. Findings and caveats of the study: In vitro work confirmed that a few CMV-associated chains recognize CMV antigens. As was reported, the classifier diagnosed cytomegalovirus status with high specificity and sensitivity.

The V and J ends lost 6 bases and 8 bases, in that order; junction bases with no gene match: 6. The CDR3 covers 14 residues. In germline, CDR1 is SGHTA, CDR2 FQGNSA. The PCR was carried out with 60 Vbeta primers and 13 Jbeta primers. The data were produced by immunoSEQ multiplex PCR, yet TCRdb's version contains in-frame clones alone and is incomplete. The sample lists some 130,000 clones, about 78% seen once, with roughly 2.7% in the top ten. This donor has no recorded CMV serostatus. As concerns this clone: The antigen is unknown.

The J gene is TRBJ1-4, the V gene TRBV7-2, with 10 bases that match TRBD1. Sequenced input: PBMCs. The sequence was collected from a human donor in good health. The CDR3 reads CASRRTGQGEKLFF. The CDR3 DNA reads TGTGCCAGCAGAAGGACGGGACAGGGGGAAAAACTGTTTTTT.